These 20 T cell receptor beta chains came from one sample sequenced in a study of blood T cell repertoires in COVID-19 (dated by TCRdb to 2020 to 2021). Library preparation employed the immunoSEQ multiplex PCR assay. The immuneACCESS repertoire file appears here via TCRdb, limited to in-frame rearrangements. These files lack a portion of the clones; in checked studies, under half of the deficit traces to unresolved V genes, and the cause of the others is not known. This sample comprises about 44,000 clones, about 88% of them detected only once. Jointly, the top ten make up roughly a sixth of the sample. The specimen sequenced was peripheral blood. Receptors were obtained from a man in his 70s with active COVID-19.

Details on this clone: The same CDR3 can be traced to other DNA sequences in this sample. The V call is TRBV5-1, the J call TRBJ2-5; 8 nucleotides line up with TRBD2. Germline V gene data show CDR1 as SGHRS and CDR2 as YFSETQ. Unmatched junction bases numbered 4, after V lost 4 bases and J lost 2 bases. The CDR3 runs to 14 residues. The CDR3 nucleotides read TGCGCCAGCAGCCTCACGGGGGGGCAAGAGACCCAGTACTTC. Its protein is CASSLTGGQETQYF.

The chain combines TRBV27 with TRBJ2-1, with 8 positions matching TRBD2. There are 15 residues in the CDR3. With V trimmed by 6 bases and J by 2 bases, 6 bases remained unmatched. Germline-derived CDR1 and CDR2 are MNHEY and SMNVEV (reference sequence). CDR3 sequence reads: CASSAIAGTYNEQFF. The CDR3, as DNA: TGTGCCAGCAGCGCAATAGCGGGAACCTACAATGAGCAGTTCTTC.

The rearrangement links TRBV7-2 to TRBJ2-3, with TRBD2 matching 8 bases. The CDR3 covers 16 residues. From germline, CDR1 is SGHTA and CDR2 FQGNSA. J lost 3 bases, V lost 6 bases, and 11 bases had no gene match. The CDR3 DNA sequence: TGTGCCAGCAGTCAGACTTTGAGCGGGGGTACAGATACGCAGTATTTT. Amino acid sequence: CASSQTLSGGTDTQYF.

V is TRBV19 and J is TRBJ1-1; no definite D call. The CDR3 has 15 amino acids. From germline, CDR1 is LNHDA and CDR2 SQIVND (reference sequence). With 3 bases removed from V and 1 base from J, the gap between germline ends came to 12 bases. The CDR3 loop reads CASSIKVTGNTEAFF. The CDR3 DNA reads as TGTGCCAGTAGTATTAAGGTGACGGGGAACACTGAAGCTTTCTTT.

The V call is TRBV25-1, the J call TRBJ1-5; 7 bases are a match to TRBD1. This CDR3 contains 15 residues. Germline V CDR1 and CDR2: MGHDK, SYGVNS. J lost 6 bases, V lost 1 base, and 6 bases had no gene match. The CDR3 protein is CASSESGGGSQPQHF. Here the CDR3 DNA reads TGTGCCAGCAGTGAATCTGGAGGGGGCAGTCAGCCCCAGCATTTT.

The chain is built from TRBV9 and TRBJ2-1; a weak D match, TRBD2 (5 bases). V lost 0 bases to trimming and J lost 1 base, with 5 bases between them. The CDR3 length is 14 residues. In germline, CDR1 is SGDLS, CDR2 YYNGEE. The CDR3 region is CASSVAGSYNEQFF. The CDR3 DNA reads TGTGCCAGCAGCGTAGCGGGGTCCTACAATGAGCAGTTCTTC. Filled out from reference TRBV9 and TRBJ2-1, the complete variable domain reads DSGVTQTPKHLITATGQRVTLRCSPRSGDLSVYWYQQSLDQGLQFLIQYYNGEERAKGNILERFSAQQFPDLHSELNLSSLELGDSALYFCASSVAGSYNEQFFGPGTRLTVL.

There are a few counts of this clone. The genes are TRBV7-2 and TRBJ2-5; possible D gene TRBD2, 6 bases. CDR3 length: 15 residues. From germline, CDR1 is SGHTA and CDR2 FQGNSA. Trimming cost V 5 bases and J 0 bases, with 13 bases left between them. Here the CDR3 reads CASSRRRGYQETQYF. The DNA for the CDR3 is TGTGCCAGCAGCAGAAGACGGGGGTACCAAGAGACCCAGTACTTC.

The chain couples TRBV20-1 to TRBJ2-1; TRBD2 matches at 10 bases. Germline V lookup: CDR1 DFQATT, CDR2 SNEGSKA (reference sequence). The CDR3 spans 16 residues. The V and J ends lost 3 bases and 0 bases, in that order; junction bases with no gene match: 5. The CDR3 sequence: CSASLLAGSSYNEQFF. The CDR3 DNA reads TGCAGTGCTAGTTTACTAGCGGGGAGCTCCTACAATGAGCAGTTCTTC.

The gene calls are TRBV11-2 and TRBJ1-2; D is perhaps TRBD1 (6 bases). V was trimmed by 5 bases and J by 8 bases, leaving 21 bases between them. The germline CDR1 and CDR2 sequences are SGHAT and FQNNGV. This CDR3 is built from 15 residues. The CDR3 spells CASSPARGRVGGYTF. CDR3 bases: TGTGCCAGCAGCCCGGCCAGGGGTAGGGTGGGCGGCTACACCTTC. The full variable domain, with the rest looked up from reference TRBV11-2 and TRBJ1-2, is EAGVAQSPRYKIIEKRQSVAFWCNPISGHATLYWYQQILGQGPKLLIQFQNNGVVDDSQLPKDRFSAERLKGVDSTLKIQPAKLEDSAVYLCASSPARGRVGGYTFGSGTRLTVV.

V usage is TRBV27 and J usage is TRBJ1-4; D not certain. This CDR3 spans 15 amino acids. V was shortened by 5 bases and J by 6 bases, with 16 bases between the two germline ends. The germline V gene encodes CDR1 MNHEY and CDR2 SMNVEV (reference sequence). In nucleotides, the CDR3 is TGTGCCAGCAGTGCCCACGATAAACTAGATGAAAAACTGTTTTTT. Encoded protein: CASSAHDKLDEKLFF.

The rearrangement links TRBV11-3 to TRBJ2-1; TRBD2 matches at 8 bases. Germline assignment: CDR1 SGHNT and CDR2 YENEEA. V lost 1 base and J lost 12; bases outside the gene matches: 2. The CDR3 length is 12 residues. The CDR3 bases are TGTGCCAGCAGCTTAGCGGGGGGGCGGCAGTTCTTC. Protein product: CASSLAGGRQFF.

The J gene is TRBJ2-4, the V gene TRBV6-5; 9 bases fit TRBD2. The V gene's germline CDR1 is MNHEY and CDR2 SVGAGI. V dropped 2 bases and J dropped 14; count of bases not matched to a gene: 16. The CDR3 totals 16 residues. The CDR3 is CASSYVASGVSIKEYF. The CDR3 DNA is TGTGCCAGCAGTTACGTGGCTAGCGGGGTATCAATTAAGGAGTACTTC.

This clone was detected many times. This chain joins TRBV4-1 and TRBJ2-4; 8 bases are a match to TRBD1. Germline CDR1 and CDR2: MGHRA and YSYEKL. The CDR3 is made up of 19 amino acids. After removal of 4 bases from V and 7 bases from J, the junction contained 21 bases not matched to a gene. The CDR3 loop reads CASSLTWGTGELRINIQYF. CDR3 DNA sequence: TGCGCCAGCAGCCTAACTTGGGGGACAGGTGAACTTCGGATCAACATTCAGTACTTC.

The rearrangement uses TRBV4-2 and TRBJ2-5; maybe TRBD2 (5 bases). V gave up 0 bases and J gave up 2 bases, with 13 bases separating them. The germline CDR1 and CDR2 sequences are LGHNA and YNFKEQ. The CDR3 totals 16 residues. The CDR3 sequence is CASSQDGGGEQETQYF. CDR3 nucleotides: TGTGCCAGCAGCCAAGATGGAGGCGGCGAACAAGAGACCCAGTACTTC.

The V gene is TRBV7-9, the J gene TRBJ1-1; the match to TRBD1 covers 8 bases. There are 14 residues in the CDR3. J lost 5 bases, V lost 5 bases, and 7 bases had no gene match. CDR1 and CDR2 from the germline V gene are SEHNR and FQNEAQ (reference sequence). The CDR3 DNA reads TGTGCCAGCAGCACGGACAGGGCGAGGACTGAAGCTTTCTTT. Protein: CASSTDRARTEAFF.

Notes on this clone: A read error may produce the germline difference seen at one junction end. In DNA, the CDR3 is TGTGCTAGCAGTCCGAGGGAAGGTCTTTCCTACGAGCAGTACTTC. This codes for CASSPREGLSYEQYF. The V gene is TRBV7-7, the J gene TRBJ2-7; a possible D gene is TRBD2 (5 bases). Per germline, CDR1 SSHAT and CDR2 FNYEAQ (reference sequence). The CDR3 is made up of 15 amino acids.

The chain links TRBV3-1 (or the pseudogene TRBV3-2) to TRBJ2-3, with D maybe TRBD1 (6 bases). This CDR3 is 18 amino acids long. Germline-derived CDR1 and CDR2 are LGHDT and YNNKEL (reference sequence). Between the trimmed V and J ends, which lost 6 bases and 0 bases, there was a span of 22 bases. CDR3 loop: CASRRKGGRGPSTDTQYF. DNA for the CDR3: TGTGCCAGCAGGCGCAAAGGGGGAAGGGGCCCTAGCACAGATACGCAGTATTTT.

This chain connects TRBV3-1 (or the pseudogene TRBV3-2) to TRBJ2-1; TRBD2 might be the D (7 bases). In germline, CDR1 is LGHDT, CDR2 YNNKEL (reference sequence). CDR3 length: 16 amino acids. V was pared by 4 bases and J by 6 bases, with 19 bases between. DNA for the CDR3: TGTGCCAGCAGCCCGCGGGGGCTGGGTAGTGGCAATGAGCAGTTCTTC. Protein sequence: CASSPRGLGSGNEQFF.

V is TRBV28 and J is TRBJ1-5; tentative D call: TRBD1 (6 bases). V was shortened by 7 bases and J by 0 bases, with 16 bases between the two germline ends. CDR1 is MDHEN and CDR2 is SYDVKM in the germline V gene. This CDR3 is built from 16 residues. The CDR3 loop reads CASTFLQGYSNQPQHF. The CDR3 bases are TGTGCCAGCACTTTTCTACAGGGTTATAGCAATCAGCCCCAGCATTTT.

The table lists this clone with a count of one. J is TRBJ2-5 and V is TRBV11-2; D possibly corresponds to TRBD1 (5 bases). The CDR3 runs to 14 residues. The germline gives CDR1 SGHAT, CDR2 FQNNGV. V lost 2 bases and J 1 base, leaving 8 bases between the germline ends. CDR3 DNA sequence: TGTGCCAGCAGCTTATCCAGGGCCCAAGAGACCCAGTACTTC. Protein sequence: CASSLSRAQETQYF.